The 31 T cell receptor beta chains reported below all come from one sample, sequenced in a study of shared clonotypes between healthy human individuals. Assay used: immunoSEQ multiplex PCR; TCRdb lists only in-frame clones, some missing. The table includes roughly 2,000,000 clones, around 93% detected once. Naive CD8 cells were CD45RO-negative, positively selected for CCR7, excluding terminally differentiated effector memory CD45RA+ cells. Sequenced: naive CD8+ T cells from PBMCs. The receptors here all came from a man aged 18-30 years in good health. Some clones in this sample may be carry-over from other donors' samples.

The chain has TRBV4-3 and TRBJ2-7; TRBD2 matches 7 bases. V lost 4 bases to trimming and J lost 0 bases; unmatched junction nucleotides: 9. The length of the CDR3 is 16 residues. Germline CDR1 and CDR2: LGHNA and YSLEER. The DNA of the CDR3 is TGCGCCAGCAGCCTCCTAGCGGATCTAATCTCCTACGAGCAGTACTTC. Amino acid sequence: CASSLLADLISYEQYF.

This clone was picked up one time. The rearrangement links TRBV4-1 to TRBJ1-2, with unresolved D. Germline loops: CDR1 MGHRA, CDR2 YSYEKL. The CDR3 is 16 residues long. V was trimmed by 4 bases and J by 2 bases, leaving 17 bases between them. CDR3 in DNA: TGCGCCAGCAGCCCCGAGGGTAGGGCCTGGAACTATGGCTACACCTTC. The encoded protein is CASSPEGRAWNYGYTF.

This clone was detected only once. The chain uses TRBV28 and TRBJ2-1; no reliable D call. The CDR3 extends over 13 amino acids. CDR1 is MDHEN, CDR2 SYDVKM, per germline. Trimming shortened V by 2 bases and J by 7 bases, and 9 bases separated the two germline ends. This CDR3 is CASSLRRDNEQFF. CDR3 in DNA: TGTGCCAGCAGTTTACGAAGGGATAATGAGCAGTTCTTC. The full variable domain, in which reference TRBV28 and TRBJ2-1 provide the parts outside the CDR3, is DVKVTQSSRYLVKRTGEKVFLECVQDMDHENMFWYRQDPGLGLRLIYFSYDVKMKEKGDIPEGYSVSREKKERFSLILESASTNQTSMYLCASSLRRDNEQFFGPGTRLTVL.

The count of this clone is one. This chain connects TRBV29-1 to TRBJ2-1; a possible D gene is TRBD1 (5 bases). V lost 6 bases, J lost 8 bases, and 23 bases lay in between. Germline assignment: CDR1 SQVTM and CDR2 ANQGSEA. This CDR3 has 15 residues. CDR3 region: CSVDGQGVIYDEQFF. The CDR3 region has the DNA TGCAGCGTGGACGGACAAGGGGTAATCTATGATGAGCAGTTCTTC.

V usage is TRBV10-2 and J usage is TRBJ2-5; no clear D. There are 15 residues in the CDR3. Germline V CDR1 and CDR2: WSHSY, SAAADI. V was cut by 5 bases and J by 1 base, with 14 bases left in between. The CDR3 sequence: CASSTTSRSQETQYF. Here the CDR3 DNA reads TGCGCCAGCAGTACTACCTCTAGGTCCCAAGAGACCCAGTACTTC.

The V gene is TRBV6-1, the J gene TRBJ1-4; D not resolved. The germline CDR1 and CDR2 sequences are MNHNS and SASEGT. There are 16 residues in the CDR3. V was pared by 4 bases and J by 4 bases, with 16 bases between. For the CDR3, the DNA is TGTGCCAGCAGTGCTTCGGTTCTAAGCTTTAATGAAAAACTGTTTTTT. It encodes CASSASVLSFNEKLFF.

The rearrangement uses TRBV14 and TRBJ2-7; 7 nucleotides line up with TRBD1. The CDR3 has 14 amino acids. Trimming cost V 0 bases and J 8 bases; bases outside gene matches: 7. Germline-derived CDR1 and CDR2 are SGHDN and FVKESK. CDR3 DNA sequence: TGTGCCAGCAGCCAAGACTGGGACAGCAGGCAGCAGTACTTC. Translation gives CASSQDWDSRQQYF.

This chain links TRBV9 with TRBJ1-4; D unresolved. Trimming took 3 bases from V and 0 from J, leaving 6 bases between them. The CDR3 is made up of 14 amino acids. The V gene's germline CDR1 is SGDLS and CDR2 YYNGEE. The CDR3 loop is CASSGEATNEKLFF. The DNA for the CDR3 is TGTGCCAGCAGCGGAGAAGCAACTAATGAAAAACTGTTTTTT.

CDR3 nucleotide sequence: TGTGCCAGCAGCTTAGGAACTGTGGAAGGAGTCTATAGCAATCAGCCCCAGCATTTT. Protein: CASSLGTVEGVYSNQPQHF. The chain links TRBV7-2 to TRBJ1-5; D call uncertain. In germline, CDR1 is SGHTA, CDR2 FQGNSA. V was clipped by 1 base and J by 0 bases, with 19 bases between them. This CDR3 has 19 amino acids.

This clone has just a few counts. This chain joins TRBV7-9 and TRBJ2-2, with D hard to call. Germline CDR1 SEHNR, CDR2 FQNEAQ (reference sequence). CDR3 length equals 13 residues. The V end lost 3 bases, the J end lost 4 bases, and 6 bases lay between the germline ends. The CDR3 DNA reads TGTGCCAGCAGCTTGCCCTTCACCGGGGAGCTGTTTTTT. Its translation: CASSLPFTGELFF.

The CDR3 DNA is TGCGCCAGCAGCTTGAACGACTACGAGCAGTACTTC. This encodes CASSLNDYEQYF. The rearrangement joins TRBV5-1 to TRBJ2-7, with unresolved D. Germline loops: CDR1 SGHRS, CDR2 YFSETQ. With 1 base removed from V and 3 bases from J, the gap between germline ends came to 5 bases. This CDR3 contains 12 residues. Using reference TRBV5-1 and TRBJ2-7 for the parts outside the CDR3, the full variable domain is KAGVTQTPRYLIKTRGQQVTLSCSPISGHRSVSWYQQTPGQGLQFLFEYFSETQRNKGNFPGRFSGRQFSNSRSEMNVSTLELGDSALYLCASSLNDYEQYFGPGTRLTVT.

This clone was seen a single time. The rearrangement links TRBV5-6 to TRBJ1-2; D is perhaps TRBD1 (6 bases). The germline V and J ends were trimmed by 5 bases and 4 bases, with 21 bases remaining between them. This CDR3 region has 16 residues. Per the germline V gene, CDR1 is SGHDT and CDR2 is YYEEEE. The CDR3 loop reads CASRHNWGGRGYGYTF. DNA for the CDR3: TGTGCCAGCAGACATAATTGGGGGGGCCGGGGCTATGGCTACACCTTC.

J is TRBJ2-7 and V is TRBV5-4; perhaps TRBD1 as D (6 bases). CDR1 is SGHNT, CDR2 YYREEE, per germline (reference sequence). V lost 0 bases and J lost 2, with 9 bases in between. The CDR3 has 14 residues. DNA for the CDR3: TGTGCCAGCAGCTTGGCCAGGGGAGCCTACGAGCAGTACTTC. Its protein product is CASSLARGAYEQYF.

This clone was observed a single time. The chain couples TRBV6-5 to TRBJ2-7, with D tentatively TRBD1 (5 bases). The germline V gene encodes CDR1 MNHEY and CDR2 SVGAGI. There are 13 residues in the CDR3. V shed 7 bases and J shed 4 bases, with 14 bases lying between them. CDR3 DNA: TGTGCCAGCACCCCAGGGAAGGTGTACGAGCAGTACTTC. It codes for CASTPGKVYEQYF.

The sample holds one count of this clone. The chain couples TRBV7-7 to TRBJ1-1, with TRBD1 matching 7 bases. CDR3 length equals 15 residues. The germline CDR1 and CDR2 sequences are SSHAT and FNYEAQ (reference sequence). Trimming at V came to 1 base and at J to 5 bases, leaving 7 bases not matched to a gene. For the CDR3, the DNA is TGTGCCAGCAGCTTAGACCCCGACAGGGAGACTGAAGCTTTCTTT. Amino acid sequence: CASSLDPDRETEAFF.

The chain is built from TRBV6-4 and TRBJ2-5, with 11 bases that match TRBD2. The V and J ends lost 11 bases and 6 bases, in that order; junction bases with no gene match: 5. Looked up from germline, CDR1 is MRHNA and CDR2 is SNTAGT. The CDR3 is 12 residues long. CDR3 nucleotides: TGTGCCGGAGGGACTAGCGGTAAGACCCAGTACTTC. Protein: CAGGTSGKTQYF.

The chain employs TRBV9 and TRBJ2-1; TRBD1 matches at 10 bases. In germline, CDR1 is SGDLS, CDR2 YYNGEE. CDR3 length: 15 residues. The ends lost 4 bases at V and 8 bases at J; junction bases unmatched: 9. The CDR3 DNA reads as TGTGCCAGCAGCCCCCGGGACAGGGGAATCGATGAGCAGTTCTTC. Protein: CASSPRDRGIDEQFF.

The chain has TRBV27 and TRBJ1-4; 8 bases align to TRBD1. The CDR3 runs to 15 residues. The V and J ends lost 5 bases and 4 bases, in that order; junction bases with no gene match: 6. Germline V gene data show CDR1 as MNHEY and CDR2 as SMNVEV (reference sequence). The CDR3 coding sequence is TGTGCCAGCAGTCCACGGGACAGGCGTAATGAAAAACTGTTTTTT. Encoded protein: CASSPRDRRNEKLFF.

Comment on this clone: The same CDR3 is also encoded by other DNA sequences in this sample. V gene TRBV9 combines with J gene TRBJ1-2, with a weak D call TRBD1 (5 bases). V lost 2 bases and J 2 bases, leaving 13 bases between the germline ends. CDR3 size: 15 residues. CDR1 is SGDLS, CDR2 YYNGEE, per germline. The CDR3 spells CASSVAGTVNYGYTF. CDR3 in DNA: TGTGCCAGCAGCGTTGCCGGGACGGTGAACTATGGCTACACCTTC.

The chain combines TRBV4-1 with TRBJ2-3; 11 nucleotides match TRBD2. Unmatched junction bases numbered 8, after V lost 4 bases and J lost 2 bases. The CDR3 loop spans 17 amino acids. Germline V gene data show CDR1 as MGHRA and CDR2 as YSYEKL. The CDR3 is CASSPYLAGGPTDTQYF. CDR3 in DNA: TGCGCCAGCAGCCCGTATTTAGCGGGAGGGCCCACAGATACGCAGTATTTT.

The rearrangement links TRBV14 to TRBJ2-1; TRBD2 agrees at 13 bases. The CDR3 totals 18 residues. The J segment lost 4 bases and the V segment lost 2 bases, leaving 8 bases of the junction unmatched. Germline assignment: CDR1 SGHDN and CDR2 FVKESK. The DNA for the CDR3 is TGTGCCAGCAGCCAACTACTAGCGGGAGGGCCCGGGTACAATGAGCAGTTCTTC. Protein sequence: CASSQLLAGGPGYNEQFF. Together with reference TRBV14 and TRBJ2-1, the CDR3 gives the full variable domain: EAGVTQFPSHSVIEKGQTVTLRCDPISGHDNLYWYRRVMGKEIKFLLHFVKESKQDESGMPNNRFLAERTGGTYSTLKVQPAELEDSGVYFCASSQLLAGGPGYNEQFFGPGTRLTVL.

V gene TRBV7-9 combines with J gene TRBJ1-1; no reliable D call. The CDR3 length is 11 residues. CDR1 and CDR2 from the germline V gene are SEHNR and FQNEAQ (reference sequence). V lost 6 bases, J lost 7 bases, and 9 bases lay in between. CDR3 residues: CASRLGSEAFF. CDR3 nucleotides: TGTGCCAGCAGACTGGGGAGTGAAGCTTTCTTT.

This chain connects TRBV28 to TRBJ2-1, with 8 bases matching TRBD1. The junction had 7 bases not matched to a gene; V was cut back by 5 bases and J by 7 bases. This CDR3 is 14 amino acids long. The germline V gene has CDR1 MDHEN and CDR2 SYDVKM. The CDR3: CASSLRQGPNEQFF. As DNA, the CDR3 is TGTGCCAGCAGTCTCCGACAGGGGCCTAATGAGCAGTTCTTC.

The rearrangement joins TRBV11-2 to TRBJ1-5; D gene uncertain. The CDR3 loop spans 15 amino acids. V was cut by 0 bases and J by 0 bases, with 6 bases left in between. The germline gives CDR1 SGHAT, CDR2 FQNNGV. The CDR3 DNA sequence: TGTGCCAGCAGCTTAGACGTTTATAGCAATCAGCCCCAGCATTTT. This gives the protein CASSLDVYSNQPQHF.

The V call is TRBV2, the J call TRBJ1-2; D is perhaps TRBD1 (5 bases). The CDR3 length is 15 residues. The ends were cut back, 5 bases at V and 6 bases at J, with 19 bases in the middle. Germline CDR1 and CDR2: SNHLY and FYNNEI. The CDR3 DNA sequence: TGTGCCAGCAGTCAACCTCTCCGGGACGGTGATGGCTACACCTTC. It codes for CASSQPLRDGDGYTF.

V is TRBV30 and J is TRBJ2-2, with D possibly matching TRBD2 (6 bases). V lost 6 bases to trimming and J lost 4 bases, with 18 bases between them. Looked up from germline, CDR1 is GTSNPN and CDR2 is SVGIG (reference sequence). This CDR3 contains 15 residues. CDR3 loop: CACPGTDGFTGELFF. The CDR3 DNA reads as TGTGCCTGCCCCGGGACTGATGGTTTCACCGGGGAGCTGTTTTTT. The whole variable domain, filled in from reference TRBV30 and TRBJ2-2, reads SQTIHQWPATLVQPVGSPLSLECTVEGTSNPNLYWYRQAAGRGLQLLFYSVGIGQISSEVPQNLSASRPQDRQFILSSKKLLLSDSGFYLCACPGTDGFTGELFFGEGSRLTVL.

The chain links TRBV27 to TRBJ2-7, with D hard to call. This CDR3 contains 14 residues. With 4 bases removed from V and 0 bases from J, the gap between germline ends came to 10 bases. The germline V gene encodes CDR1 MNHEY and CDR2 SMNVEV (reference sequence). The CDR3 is CASSSLSYSYEQYF. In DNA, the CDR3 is TGTGCCAGCAGTTCCTTATCGTACTCCTACGAGCAGTACTTC.

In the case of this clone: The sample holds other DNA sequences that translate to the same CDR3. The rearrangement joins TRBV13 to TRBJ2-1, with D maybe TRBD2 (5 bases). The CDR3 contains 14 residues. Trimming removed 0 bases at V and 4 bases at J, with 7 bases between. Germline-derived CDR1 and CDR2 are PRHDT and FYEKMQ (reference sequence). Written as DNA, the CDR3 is TGTGCCAGCAGCTTAGGCCGGGGATACAATGAGCAGTTCTTC. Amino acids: CASSLGRGYNEQFF.

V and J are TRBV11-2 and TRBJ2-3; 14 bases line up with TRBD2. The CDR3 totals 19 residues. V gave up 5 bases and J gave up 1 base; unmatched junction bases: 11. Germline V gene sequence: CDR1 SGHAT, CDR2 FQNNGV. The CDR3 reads CASSGRLAGGPVRTDTQYF. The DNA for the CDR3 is TGTGCCAGCAGCGGCCGACTAGCGGGAGGGCCCGTGCGCACAGATACGCAGTATTTT.

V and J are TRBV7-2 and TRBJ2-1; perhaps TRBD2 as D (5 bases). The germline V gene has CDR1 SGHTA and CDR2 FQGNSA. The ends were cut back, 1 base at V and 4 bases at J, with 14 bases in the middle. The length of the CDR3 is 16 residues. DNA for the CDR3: TGTGCCAGCAGCTTAGTGGCGGGTCCAAGGTACAATGAGCAGTTCTTC. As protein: CASSLVAGPRYNEQFF.

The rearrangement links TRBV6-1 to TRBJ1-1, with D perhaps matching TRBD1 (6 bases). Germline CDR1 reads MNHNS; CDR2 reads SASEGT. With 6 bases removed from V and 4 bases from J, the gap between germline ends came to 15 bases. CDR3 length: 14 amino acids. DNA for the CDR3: TGTGCCAGCAGACGACAGGCGGTCCCCACTGAAGCTTTCTTT. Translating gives CASRRQAVPTEAFF.